A selection of T cell receptor beta chains follows, all from one sample in a study of T cell responses to AZD1222 COVID-19 vaccine. The data were produced by immunoSEQ multiplex PCR, yet TCRdb's version contains in-frame clones alone and is incomplete. The sample lists around 120,000 clones; around 88% were seen once. Sequences were derived from peripheral blood, sampled on day 0 of AZD1222 vaccination. The receptors were sampled from an adult in good health. Each CDR3 is given with its conserved first and last residue. D genes are given only for firm matches. Part of the rows lack a size; the others show once, few, many or a class for expanded clones.

j_gene	v_gene	d_gene	abundance	CDR3nt	CDR3aa
TRBJ2-7	TRBV10-3	.	.	TGTGCCATCACCCCCCGGGGGAACTCCTACGAGCAGTACTTC	CAITPRGNSYEQYF
TRBJ2-3	TRBV7-2	.	.	TGTGCCAGCAGCTCGAGCAGGGTGACAGATACGCAGTATTTT	CASSSSRVTDTQYF
TRBJ1-4	TRBV7-2	TRBD1	.	TGTGCCAGCAGCCCCGGGACAGGGGGCGGTGGTGAAAAACTGTTTTTT	CASSPGTGGGGEKLFF
TRBJ2-5	TRBV10-2	.	.	TGCGCCAGCAGTCTAAAGGGTATGGGGGAGACCCAGTACTTC	CASSLKGMGETQYF
TRBJ1-6	TRBV10-3	.	.	TGTGCCATCAGTGATCCGGTTATTGGGCAGAAGAATAATTCACCCCTCCACTTT	CAISDPVIGQKNNSPLHF
TRBJ1-4	TRBV4-1	.	.	TGCGCCAGCAGCCAAAAGTCGACAGGCCTAGGGCATGCAACTAATGAAAAACTGTTTTTT	CASSQKSTGLGHATNEKLFF
TRBJ2-7	TRBV11-2	.	.	TGTGCCAGCAGCTTAGGGCCCTCCTACGAGCAGTACTTC	CASSLGPSYEQYF
TRBJ2-7	TRBV11-1	.	.	TGTGCCAGCAGCTCAGATGATGGGAGCTCCTACGAGCAGTACTTC	CASSSDDGSSYEQYF
TRBJ2-3	TRBV9	.	.	TGTGCCAGCAGCCCCCGTTGGGCCTCAGATACGCAGTATTTT	CASSPRWASDTQYF
TRBJ1-4	TRBV29-1	TRBD1	.	TGCAGCGTTGCCGCGACAGGGGGTGAAAAACTGTTTTTT	CSVAATGGEKLFF
TRBJ2-7	TRBV27	.	.	TGTGCCAGCAGTTTAGCTGGGGCTGGGTACGAGCAGTACTTC	CASSLAGAGYEQYF
TRBJ2-5	TRBV5-6	TRBD1	.	TGTGCCAGCAGCTTGGCCAATCAGGACAGGGGGCGGAAGACCCAGTACTTC	CASSLANQDRGRKTQYF
TRBJ2-2	TRBV24-1	.	.	TGTGCCACCAGTGAACCGAACACCGGGGAGCTGTTTTTT	CATSEPNTGELFF
TRBJ2-3	TRBV6-4	.	few	TGTGCCAGCAGTGACCGAGAAACAGATACGCAGTATTTT	CASSDRETDTQYF
TRBJ2-5	TRBV6-2/TRBV6-3	.	few	TGTGCCAGCAGTTACTCGTTTGGCGAAGGAGAAGAGACCCAGTACTTC	CASSYSFGEGEETQYF
TRBJ2-3	TRBV3-1/TRBV3-2	.	.	TGTGCCAGCAGCCAAGTCCAGGGTAGCACAGATACGCAGTATTTT	CASSQVQGSTDTQYF
TRBJ2-1	TRBV18	.	.	TGTGCCAGCTCACCACCGAGTCCGAGCTCCTACAATGAGCAGTTCTTC	CASSPPSPSSYNEQFF
TRBJ2-1	TRBV5-6	.	.	TGTGCCAGCAGCCGAGACATCGGCTCCTACAATGAGCAGTTCTTC	CASSRDIGSYNEQFF
TRBJ1-6	TRBV11-2	.	.	TGTGCCAGCAGCTTAAGTGGGCCACCCCTCCACTTT	CASSLSGPPLHF
TRBJ1-2	TRBV4-3	.	.	TGCGCCAGCAGCCAAGATTGGGCCAGCGCTGACAACTATGGCTACACCTTC	CASSQDWASADNYGYTF
TRBJ2-7	TRBV2	TRBD2	.	TGTGCCAGCAGGTCCCTGGGGGGGATCTCCTACGAGCAGTACTTC	CASRSLGGISYEQYF
TRBJ1-2	TRBV6-6	.	.	TGTGCCAGCAGTCTATCAGGGGATTTTGGCTATGGCTACACCTTC	CASSLSGDFGYGYTF
TRBJ2-7	TRBV7-2	TRBD1	.	TGTGCCACGGGACAGGGGATCACTTACGAGCAGTACTTC	CATGQGITYEQYF
TRBJ2-3	TRBV27	.	.	TGTGCCAGCATGGGCGAGACTAGCACAGATACGCAGTATTTT	CASMGETSTDTQYF
TRBJ1-6	TRBV4-3	TRBD1	.	TGCGCCAGCAGCCCGTCCGGGACAGATTCACCCCTCCACTTT	CASSPSGTDSPLHF
TRBJ2-7	TRBV15	.	.	TGTGCCACCAGCAGAGACCGGGGGAACGAGCAGTACTTC	CATSRDRGNEQYF
TRBJ1-5	TRBV6-2/TRBV6-3	TRBD1	.	TGTGCCAGCAGTTGGGGACAGAGCAATCAGCCCCAGCATTTT	CASSWGQSNQPQHF
TRBJ2-1	TRBV15	.	.	TGTGCCACCAGCAGAGATGGCTATGAGCAGTTCTTC	CATSRDGYEQFF
TRBJ2-5	TRBV7-7	.	.	TGTGCTAGCAGCTTAAAGGATTTGGGGCGAGAGACCCAGTACTTC	CASSLKDLGRETQYF
TRBJ1-1	TRBV27	.	.	TGTGCCAGCAGTTTTAACGCTGGACGGGGCACTGAAGCTTTCTTT	CASSFNAGRGTEAFF
TRBJ1-4	TRBV5-4	TRBD1	.	TGTGCCAGCAGCTTGACAGGGGTGGAAGAAAAACTGTTTTTT	CASSLTGVEEKLFF
TRBJ1-1	TRBV2	.	.	TGTGCCAGCAGCCGGCGGAACACTGAAGCTTTCTTT	CASSRRNTEAFF
TRBJ1-1	TRBV18	TRBD1	.	TGTGCCAGCGGGGGACAGGCCAACACTGAAGCTTTCTTT	CASGGQANTEAFF
TRBJ2-2	TRBV10-3	.	.	TGTGCCATCAAGTCGACACCAACGAACACCGGGGAGCTGTTTTTT	CAIKSTPTNTGELFF
TRBJ2-7	TRBV27	TRBD1	.	TGTGCCAGCAGTTTCCCTCGGGACAGGCACCCCTACGAGCAGTACTTC	CASSFPRDRHPYEQYF
TRBJ1-1	TRBV4-3	.	few	TGCGCCAGCAGCCAAGTCGGGCAGGGTTTTGAAGCTTTCTTT	CASSQVGQGFEAFF